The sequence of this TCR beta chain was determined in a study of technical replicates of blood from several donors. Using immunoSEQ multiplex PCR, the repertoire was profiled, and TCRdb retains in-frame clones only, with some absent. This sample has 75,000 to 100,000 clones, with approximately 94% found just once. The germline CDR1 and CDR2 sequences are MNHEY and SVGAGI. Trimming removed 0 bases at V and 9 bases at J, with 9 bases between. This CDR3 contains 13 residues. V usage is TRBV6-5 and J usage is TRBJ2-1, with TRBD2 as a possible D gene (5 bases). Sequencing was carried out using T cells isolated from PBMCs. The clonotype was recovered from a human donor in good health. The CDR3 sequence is CASSYSGVSEQFF. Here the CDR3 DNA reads TGTGCCAGCAGTTACTCCGGGGTTTCTGAGCAGTTCTTC.